This T cell receptor (beta chain) was documented in a study of CD8 T cells in Susac syndrome. RNA, at about 0.45 to 1 ug, was reverse transcribed with random hexamers. TCRdb re-analysed the immunoSEQ multiplex PCR reads in MiXCR, keeping a single row per CDR3 protein. The repertoire holds 84,000 or so distinct CDR3 sequences, with about 95% as singletons. The ends were cut back, 3 bases at V and 7 bases at J, with 10 bases in the middle. The CDR3 consists of 12 residues. The germline CDR1 and CDR2 sequences are DFQATT and SNEGSKA (reference sequence). The chain couples TRBV20-1 to TRBJ2-1; no definite D call. Sequencing was performed on CD8+ T cells from PBMCs. The receptor was derived from a human donor with Susac syndrome. CDR3 in DNA: TGCAGTGCTAGCCATACGCGGAATGAGCAGTTCTTC. Its translation: CSASHTRNEQFF.